What follows are 3 T cell receptor beta chains derived from one specimen sequenced in a study of T-cell memory formation after mild COVID-19. TCRdb re-called the 5' RACE reads through MiXCR, storing one row per CDR3 protein. Seen here are about 190,000 distinct CDR3 sequences, around 17% observed once, and the top ten hold roughly 2.3%. Material for sequencing was PBMCs or a T cell subset sorted from them (not recorded which). The receptors come from an adult woman who had mild COVID-19 (a few samples of this study predate the infection). Cell type and time point are not known.

This clonotype was seen many times. The chain combines TRBV7-2 with TRBJ1-2; D unclear. V was shortened by 6 bases and J by 1 base, with 9 bases between the two germline ends. The CDR3 is 13 residues long. CDR1 and CDR2 from the germline V gene are SGHTA and FQGNSA. The CDR3 is CASSVEGNYGYTF. The CDR3, as DNA: TGTGCCAGCAGTGTCGAGGGTAACTATGGCTACACCTTC.

This chain connects TRBV5-1 to TRBJ2-5; D is perhaps TRBD1 or TRBD2 (5 bases each). This CDR3 contains 13 residues. Germline values: CDR1 SGHRS, CDR2 YFSETQ. Trimming removed 6 bases from V and 5 bases from J, with 14 bases in between. CDR3 nucleotide sequence: TGCGCCAGCACGGGGCAGGGTGGCGAGACCCAGTACTTC. Its protein is CASTGQGGETQYF.

V is TRBV12-3 or TRBV12-4 and J is TRBJ2-7; D not resolved. This CDR3 contains 14 residues. V lost 6 bases and J 1 base, leaving 13 bases between the germline ends. The CDR3 reads CASRFGRQSYEQYF. The CDR3 nucleotides read TGTGCCAGCAGATTCGGGCGGCAGTCCTACGAGCAGTACTTC.